The following is a T cell receptor beta chain sequence with its context. One end of the junction is discordant with germline, which a read error may explain. Treatment given: around 19 received Ad26.COV2.S at low or high dose, single or two shots; five or six received placebo; per-sample allocation not given. Collection of the samples took place on day 63 after the first injection of vaccine or placebo. The sample comes from a study of Ad26.COV2.S vaccination and SARS-CoV-2 variants. Study-wide background: The donor was enrolled in the Ad26.COV2.S arm of the COV1001 trial.

This CDR3 contains 19 residues. CDR1 and CDR2 (germline): SGHTA, FQGNSA. Method: immunoSEQ multiplex PCR; TCRdb's copy keeps in-frame clones and lacks some. This sample has hundreds of thousands of clones, with 65% to 90% found just once. Sequences were derived from peripheral blood, sampled in a trial of Ad26.COV2.S vaccine versus placebo. The rearrangement uses TRBV7-2 and TRBJ2-7, with TRBD2 matching over 8 bases. The clonotype originates from a person between 18 and 65 years old who received the Ad26.COV2.S COVID-19 vaccine or a placebo. The DNA of the CDR3 is TGTGTCAGCAGCCCCCGGGTAAAGAGCGGGAGATCTAGCTCCTACGAGCAGTACTTC. Translation gives CVSSPRVKSGRSSSYEQYF.